This T cell receptor (beta chain) comes out of a study of response to subunit inactivated influenza vaccine. The study's findings and limits: With each seasonal influenza vaccination, the authors suggested, few new T cells are recruited.

V was cut by 5 bases and J by 13 bases, with 21 bases left in between. CDR1 and CDR2 from the germline V gene are MDHEN and SYDVKM. The CDR3 contains 14 residues. TCRdb passed the RT-PCR reads through MiXCR, listing each CDR3 protein once. The sample holds around 200,000 distinct CDR3 sequences, around 9.2% seen once. Notes on this clonotype: As yet, its antigen is unknown.

The receptor was isolated from a man aged 50 or older who received an inactivated influenza vaccine. The chain joins TRBV28 to TRBJ2-1, with TRBD2 as a possible D gene (6 bases). This specimen was non-naive T cells sorted from PBMCs, taken on the day of vaccination. The CDR3 reads CASSVPGGVIAQFF. The CDR3 bases are TGTGCCAGCAGTGTGCCCGGGGGAGTAATCGCACAGTTCTTC.